This passage covers 27 T cell receptor beta chains from one sample sequenced in a study of human T cells and chemical hapten exposure. TCRdb analysed the RACE reads with MiXCR anew, one entry per CDR3 protein. The sample holds roughly 100,000 distinct CDR3 sequences, about 10% seen once. Time point in this sample: pre-sensitization, week 0. Treatment meaning: therapeutic diphenylcyclopropenone sensitization with weekly scalp DPC. This specimen consisted of whole blood, obtained in connection with sensitization to the hapten diphenylcyclopropenone (DPC). These receptors all stem from a woman aged 55 to 70 with alopecia areata. Some clones in this sample may be carry-over from other donors' samples.

Concerning this clonotype itself: A junction end diverges from the germline sequence, so it may reflect a read error. The chain carries TRBV7-6 and TRBJ1-1; D remains ambiguous. The germline CDR1 and CDR2 sequences are SGHVS and FNYEAQ. This CDR3 region has 13 residues. CDR3 in amino acids: CVSSRQENTEAFF. The CDR3 DNA sequence: TGTGTCAGCAGCCGACAAGAGAACACTGAAGCTTTCTTT.

In this sample, this clonotype turned up a few times. The chain recombines TRBV18 with TRBJ1-1; 11 nucleotides agree with TRBD1. V lost 3 bases, J lost 5 bases, and 11 bases stayed unmatched. CDR1 and CDR2 from the germline V gene are KGHSH and LQKENI. The CDR3 is 17 residues long. This CDR3 reads CASSPTTSGQGATEAFF. The DNA of the CDR3 is TGTGCCAGCTCACCCACTACCTCCGGACAGGGGGCGACTGAAGCTTTCTTT.

This clonotype was counted at least ten times. This chain links TRBV7-2 with TRBJ2-6; D gene ambiguous. Trimming took 4 bases from V and 0 from J, leaving 7 bases between them. Looked up from germline, CDR1 is SGHTA and CDR2 is FQGNSA. This CDR3 comprises 15 residues. The CDR3 region has the DNA TGTGCCAGCAGCTCACAGTTCTCTGGGGCCAACGTCCTGACTTTC. Protein: CASSSQFSGANVLTF.

At least ten counts were recorded for this clonotype. The CDR3 DNA is TGTGCCAGTAGTATGGAGCCGCTGGGAGCCCAGTACTTC. This translates into CASSMEPLGAQYF. The chain employs TRBV19 and TRBJ2-5; a possible D gene is TRBD2 (5 bases). The CDR3 spans 13 residues. Germline V CDR1 and CDR2: LNHDA, SQIVND (reference sequence). The ends were cut back, 3 bases at V and 9 bases at J, with 14 bases in the middle.

Only a few counts were recorded for this clonotype. The J gene is TRBJ2-7, the V gene TRBV5-1, with TRBD1 matching 8 bases. Germline values: CDR1 SGHRS, CDR2 YFSETQ. Trimming removed 7 bases from V and 5 bases from J; junction bases left unmatched: 2. CDR3 length: 11 residues. CDR3 coding DNA: TGCGCCAGCGGACAGGGCCACGAGCAGTACTTC. Amino acids: CASGQGHEQYF. The variable domain in full, with the rest retrieved from reference TRBV5-1 and TRBJ2-7, is KAGVTQTPRYLIKTRGQQVTLSCSPISGHRSVSWYQQTPGQGLQFLFEYFSETQRNKGNFPGRFSGRQFSNSRSEMNVSTLELGDSALYLCASGQGHEQYFGPGTRLTVT.

This clonotype has at least ten counts. This chain connects TRBV10-3 to TRBJ2-3; 7 bases are shared with TRBD1. The length of the CDR3 is 14 residues. The germline CDR1 and CDR2 sequences are ENHRY and SYGVKD. Trimming took 7 bases from V and 2 from J; bases not matched to a gene: 6. The CDR3 nucleotides read TGTGCCATCACCAACAGGGGAGACACAGATACGCAGTATTTT. Translating gives CAITNRGDTDTQYF.

This chain connects TRBV9 to TRBJ1-3, with 7 nucleotides matching TRBD1. The germline CDR1 and CDR2 sequences are SGDLS and YYNGEE. The CDR3 runs 20 residues. V shed 3 bases and J 0 bases; nucleotides not matched to a gene: 18. This CDR3 reads CASSGRDSIYLDYSGNTIYF. The CDR3 DNA reads as TGTGCCAGCAGCGGGAGGGACAGCATCTACCTCGACTACTCTGGAAACACCATATATTTT.

This clonotype was found many times. The chain recombines TRBV11-2 with TRBJ2-2; D unresolved. Per germline, CDR1 SGHAT and CDR2 FQNNGV. V lost 5 bases and J 1 base, leaving 8 bases between the germline ends. The CDR3 is 14 amino acids. CDR3 residues: CASSPPKNTGELFF. CDR3 in DNA: TGTGCCAGCAGCCCTCCAAAGAACACCGGGGAGCTGTTTTTT.

Ten or more counts support this clonotype. One end of the junction is discordant with germline, which a read error may explain. The chain is built from TRBV10-2 and TRBJ1-4, with a weak D call TRBD1 (5 bases). The germline CDR1 and CDR2 sequences are WSHSY and SAAADI. This CDR3 spans 14 amino acids. The CDR3 DNA reads TGCGCCACCCTACTGGACACAACAAATGAAAAACTGTTTTTT. Translation: CATLLDTTNEKLFF.

This clonotype showed up just a few times. The genes are TRBV7-9 and TRBJ2-3, with 8 bases matching TRBD1. CDR1 is SEHNR, CDR2 FQNEAQ, per germline (reference sequence). The CDR3 spans 15 residues. Losses at the gene ends were 1 base for V and 2 bases for J; bases not matched to a gene: 2. CDR3 bases: TGTGCCAGCAGCTTAGGACAGGGGAACACAGATACGCAGTATTTT. Amino acid sequence: CASSLGQGNTDTQYF.

This clonotype was found many times. CDR3 DNA: TGTGCCAGCAGCTTAGGACAGAACTATGGCTACACCTTC. This encodes CASSLGQNYGYTF. The chain uses TRBV7-2 and TRBJ1-2, with D tentatively TRBD1 (5 bases). Germline CDR1 SGHTA, CDR2 FQGNSA. The CDR3 has 13 residues. V was trimmed by 1 base and J by 2 bases, leaving 5 bases between them.

In DNA form, the CDR3 reads TGCAGTGCTCAAGACAGGGAGGAAAAGGAAACCTTC. This translates into CSAQDREEKETF. This rearrangement joins TRBV20-1 to TRBJ1-2; the match to TRBD1 covers 7 bases. Germline CDR1 is DFQATT and CDR2 is SNEGSKA (reference sequence). The CDR3 runs 12 residues. V was pared by 5 bases and J by 14 bases, with 14 bases of the junction left unmatched.

This clonotype was recorded at least ten times. This chain links TRBV2 with TRBJ1-2, with 9 bases identical to TRBD1. With 7 bases clipped from V and 4 bases from J, the junction kept 4 bases outside the gene matches. The CDR3 has 13 amino acids. In germline, CDR1 is SNHLY, CDR2 FYNNEI. The CDR3 here is CASKTGGGYGYTF. CDR3 coding DNA: TGTGCCAGCAAGACAGGGGGGGGCTATGGCTACACCTTC.

The chain recombines TRBV7-9 with TRBJ2-2, with 7 bases fitting TRBD2. The CDR3 has 15 amino acids. Germline CDR1 is SEHNR and CDR2 is FQNEAQ (reference sequence). Germline trimming cut 4 bases from V and 1 base from J; bases unmatched to any gene: 3. The CDR3 protein is CASSSPGGNTGELFF. CDR3 sequence (DNA): TGTGCCAGCAGCTCCCCGGGGGGGAACACCGGGGAGCTGTTTTTT.

In this sample, this clonotype turned up a few times. The chain carries TRBV2 and TRBJ1-2; the D is unclear. Trimming shortened V by 3 bases and J by 3 bases, and 11 bases separated the two germline ends. CDR3 length equals 14 residues. Germline CDR1 SNHLY, CDR2 FYNNEI. This CDR3 is CASSETAVYYGYTF. CDR3 nucleotide sequence: TGTGCCAGCAGTGAGACTGCCGTATACTATGGCTACACCTTC. Full variable domain (remainder filled in from reference TRBV2 and TRBJ1-2): EPEVTQTPSHQVTQMGQEVILRCVPISNHLYFYWYRQILGQKVEFLVSFYNNEISEKSEIFDDQFSVERPDGSNFTLKIRSTKLEDSAMYFCASSETAVYYGYTFGSGTRLTVV.

The V and J genes are TRBV30 and TRBJ1-6, with D hard to call. This CDR3 comprises 11 residues. CDR1 and CDR2 from the germline V gene are GTSNPN and SVGIG (reference sequence). Trimming cost V 0 bases and J 16 bases, with 10 bases left between them. CDR3: CAWSVRGSLHF. In DNA form, the CDR3 reads TGTGCCTGGAGTGTACGTGGCTCTCTCCACTTT.

This chain uses TRBV19 with TRBJ1-5, with 12 bases fitting TRBD1. CDR3 length equals 16 residues. The junction had 2 bases not matched to a gene; V was cut back by 2 bases and J by 3 bases. Germline V CDR1 and CDR2: LNHDA, SQIVND (reference sequence). The DNA for the CDR3 is TGTGCCAGTAGTATAATGGGACAGGGGGCCAATCAGCCCCAGCATTTT. Its protein is CASSIMGQGANQPQHF.

V gene TRBV2 combines with J gene TRBJ2-7; no firm D call. Germline V gene sequence: CDR1 SNHLY, CDR2 FYNNEI. The germline V and J ends were trimmed by 6 bases and 2 bases, with 5 bases remaining between them. The CDR3 is 11 residues long. The CDR3 is CASRLTYEQYF. Here the CDR3 DNA reads TGTGCCAGCAGACTCACCTACGAGCAGTACTTC.

This clonotype appeared many times. The chain is built from TRBV3-1 and TRBJ2-4; maybe TRBD2 (6 bases). V was clipped by 1 base and J by 7 bases, with 11 bases between them. This CDR3 spans 14 amino acids. Germline V CDR1 and CDR2: LGHDT, YNNKEL (reference sequence). CDR3 DNA: TGTGCCAGCAGCCAAGTTTCGGGACTGAACATTCAGTACTTC. Protein sequence: CASSQVSGLNIQYF.

J is TRBJ1-2 and V is TRBV29-1, with D maybe TRBD1 (6 bases). The CDR3 loop spans 12 amino acids. Germline values: CDR1 SQVTM, CDR2 ANQGSEA. The V end was cut by 3 bases, the J end by 4 bases, with 9 bases between. Written as DNA, the CDR3 is TGCAGCGTTGACAGGGGTGGCTATGGCTACACCTTC. It encodes CSVDRGGYGYTF.

In its sample, this clonotype was seen many times. The chain carries TRBV12-3 or TRBV12-4 and TRBJ2-3, with 11 nucleotides matching TRBD1. V lost 3 bases and J lost 4; bases outside the gene matches: 6. The CDR3 extends over 16 amino acids. The CDR3 DNA reads as TGTGCCAGCAGTTTCTGGACAGGGGGCGCGTCAGATACGCAGTATTTT. Encoded protein: CASSFWTGGASDTQYF.

This clonotype was picked up many times. The rearrangement links TRBV7-9 to TRBJ2-3, with D uncertain. There are 14 residues in the CDR3. The V gene lost 1 base and the J gene lost 0 bases, with 5 bases spanning the gap. Germline assignment: CDR1 SEHNR and CDR2 FQNEAQ (reference sequence). The chain's CDR3 is CASSLGISTDTQYF. CDR3 bases: TGTGCCAGCAGCTTAGGAATTAGCACAGATACGCAGTATTTT. Based on the CDR3 plus reference TRBV7-9 and TRBJ2-3, the full variable domain is DTGVSQNPRHKITKRGQNVTFRCDPISEHNRLYWYRQTLGQGPEFLTYFQNEAQLEKSRLLSDRFSAERPKGSFSTLEIQRTEQGDSAMYLCASSLGISTDTQYFGPGTRLTVL.

This clonotype was picked up a small number of times. Here the CDR3 reads CASSQDPGGVTYNEQFF. In DNA form, the CDR3 reads TGTGCCAGCAGCCAAGATCCCGGGGGAGTAACCTACAATGAGCAGTTCTTC. The chain carries TRBV4-2 and TRBJ2-1, with D maybe TRBD2 (6 bases). With 0 bases removed from V and 2 bases from J, the gap between germline ends came to 14 bases. The CDR3 totals 17 residues. Germline CDR1 and CDR2: LGHNA and YNFKEQ.

The chain joins TRBV6-5 to TRBJ2-6; D not certain. Deletions cut 6 bases from V and 0 bases from J, with 9 bases between. Germline V lookup: CDR1 MNHEY, CDR2 SVGAGI. The CDR3 runs 15 residues. The CDR3 spells CASRNDNSGANVLTF. The CDR3 DNA sequence: TGTGCCAGCAGAAATGACAACTCTGGGGCCAACGTCCTGACTTTC.

The sample holds many counts of this clonotype. The V call is TRBV18, the J call TRBJ1-2; D perhaps matches TRBD1 (5 bases). Germline V lookup: CDR1 KGHSH, CDR2 LQKENI. The CDR3 sequence is 13 residues long. Trimming left V 5 bases short and J 6 bases short, with 13 bases between. Written as DNA, the CDR3 is TGTGCCAGCTCAGACTTCATGGGGGATGGCTACACCTTC. Its protein product is CASSDFMGDGYTF.

The table lists this clonotype with a few counts. The rearrangement joins TRBV10-1 to TRBJ2-2; 8 bases are shared with TRBD2. CDR3 length equals 17 residues. In germline, CDR1 is WNHNN, CDR2 SYGVQD (reference sequence). Trimming at V came to 6 bases and at J to 5 bases, leaving 14 bases not matched to a gene. CDR3 bases: TGCGCCAGCAGCCCGGGCTGGCGGGGGGCCTCGACCGGGGAGCTGTTTTTT. Amino acid sequence: CASSPGWRGASTGELFF.

This clonotype was seen many times. This chain's CDR3 is CASSYSGTDNTEAFF. Written as DNA, the CDR3 is TGCGCCAGCAGCTACTCCGGGACAGATAACACTGAAGCTTTCTTT. This sequence joins TRBV5-1 and TRBJ1-1; 7 bases align to TRBD1. Per germline, CDR1 SGHRS and CDR2 YFSETQ. The CDR3 spans 15 residues. V gave up 3 bases and J gave up 2 bases; unmatched junction bases: 7.